These T cell receptor beta chains were read from a single sample in a study of blood T cells in healthy people across ages. TCRdb processed the 5' RACE reads anew with MiXCR; each CDR3 protein has one entry. The table includes hundreds of thousands of distinct CDR3 sequences, about a fifth detected once. Sequencing used blood. Receptor source: a man in his 70s in good health. Each CDR3 is given with its conserved first and last residue. The D gene is left open where the match is weak. Not every row has a clone size; where given, it reads once, few, many or a size class.

j_call v_call d_call clone_size cdr3_aa cdr3_nt
TRBJ2-2 TRBV7-2 TRBD2 few CASSYGRANTGELFF TGTGCCAGCAGCTACGGGAGGGCCAACACCGGGGAGCTGTTTTTT
TRBJ2-2 TRBV7-2 TRBD2 . CASSLELAGGPRGTGELFF TGTGCCAGCAGCTTAGAACTAGCGGGAGGGCCTCGGGGCACCGGGGAGCTGTTTTTT
TRBJ2-3 TRBV9 TRBD2 . CASSAGTSGSLGDTQYF TGTGCCAGCAGCGCCGGGACTAGCGGGAGCCTAGGAGATACGCAGTATTTT
TRBJ2-1 TRBV12-3/TRBV12-4 TRBD2 many CASTTTSGGASSYNEQFF TGTGCCAGTACAACGACTAGCGGGGGTGCGAGCTCCTACAATGAGCAGTTCTTC
TRBJ2-5 TRBV7-9 . few CASSLAIRTYF TGTGCCAGCAGCCTAGCAATCCGGACGTACTTC
TRBJ1-4 TRBV7-9 . few CASSLNLDGEKLFF TGTGCCAGCAGCTTAAATTTGGATGGGGAAAAACTGTTTTTT
TRBJ2-7 TRBV11-2 TRBD1 . CASSWTGVRGEQYF TGTGCCAGCAGCTGGACAGGGGTTCGGGGCGAGCAGTACTTC
TRBJ2-3 TRBV27 . . CASSFTFTDTQYF TGTGCCAGCAGTTTCACTTTCACAGATACGCAGTATTTT
TRBJ1-3 TRBV5-1 . once CASSVGRAGNTIYF TGCGCCAGCAGCGTCGGCCGGGCTGGAAACACCATATATTTT
TRBJ1-3 TRBV7-2 TRBD1 few CASSPGGQSGNTIYF TGTGCCAGCAGCCCAGGGGGCCAGTCTGGAAACACCATATATTTT
TRBJ2-5 TRBV6-2/TRBV6-3 . . CATLGGYQETQYF TGTGCCACCCTCGGGGGTTACCAAGAGACCCAGTACTTC
TRBJ1-1 TRBV6-6 TRBD1 few CASRETGGANTEVLF TGTGCCAGCAGAGAGACAGGGGGTGCGAACACTGAAGTTCTCTTT
TRBJ2-1 TRBV7-2 TRBD2 . CASSYDWTSGRTDEQFF TGTGCCAGCAGCTACGATTGGACTAGCGGGAGGACGGATGAGCAGTTCTTC
TRBJ2-5 TRBV20-1 TRBD2 many CSARTLAGVGETQYF TGCAGTGCTAGAACCCTAGCGGGAGTAGGAGAGACCCAGTACTTC
TRBJ2-2 TRBV9 TRBD2 . CASSVHPGRANTGELLF TGTGCCAGCAGCGTACATCCCGGGAGGGCGAACACCGGGGAGCTGCTTTTT
TRBJ1-2 TRBV15 TRBD1 few CATSRDDRVEYGYTF TGTGCCACCAGCAGAGACGACAGGGTTGAATATGGCTACACCTTC
TRBJ1-1 TRBV7-2 TRBD1 . CASSSDRGVTEAFF TGTGCCAGCAGTTCAGACAGGGGGGTCACTGAAGCTTTCTTT
TRBJ2-1 TRBV12-3/TRBV12-4 TRBD2 . CASSSVGSSGAYNEQFF TGTGCCAGCAGTAGTGTTGGTTCTAGCGGGGCTTACAATGAGCAGTTCTTC
TRBJ1-6 TRBV6-5 . . CASSRFDRSGSPLHF TGTGCCAGCAGCCGTTTCGACAGGTCTGGTTCACCCCTCCACTTT
TRBJ1-1 TRBV29-1 . . CSVDNNGAEAFF TGCAGCGTTGACAACAATGGCGCTGAAGCTTTCTTT
TRBJ2-4 TRBV5-1 . . CASNAGVAKNIQYF TGCGCCAGCAACGCCGGGGTTGCCAAAAACATTCAGTACTTC
TRBJ2-1 TRBV30 . . CAWSSTIEQFF TGTGCCTGGAGTTCGACTATCGAGCAGTTCTTC
TRBJ2-5 TRBV11-2 TRBD2 . CASSALGGAREQYF TGTGCCAGCAGCGCCCTGGGAGGGGCGAGGGAGCAGTACTTC
TRBJ2-7 TRBV5-1 TRBD1 few CASSLALQGSHEQYF TGCGCCAGCAGCTTAGCATTACAGGGGTCCCACGAGCAGTACTTC
TRBJ1-1 TRBV5-1 . . CASPDYESHGAFF TGCGCCAGCCCCGACTATGAGAGCCACGGGGCTTTCTTT
TRBJ2-4 TRBV20-1 TRBD2 . CSARDRTSGRKDIQYF TGCAGTGCTAGAGACAGGACTAGCGGGAGAAAGGACATTCAGTACTTC
TRBJ2-5 TRBV5-1 TRBD2 few CASSWGTSGAGETQYF TGCGCCAGCAGCTGGGGGACTAGCGGAGCAGGAGAGACCCAGTACTTC
TRBJ2-3 TRBV7-9 . . CASRPDRPLTDTQYF TGTGCCAGCAGACCCGACAGACCCCTCACAGATACGCAGTATTTT
TRBJ1-2 TRBV6-5 . . CASSRGARSYGYTF TGTGCCAGCAGCAGGGGAGCACGGAGCTATGGCTACACCTTC
TRBJ1-1 TRBV20-1 . many CSARGNTEAFF TGCAGTGCACGGGGAAACACTGAAGCTTTCTTT
TRBJ2-2 TRBV15 . few CATSRDRGVGTLFF TGTGCCACCAGCAGAGATCGTGGGGTCGGGACGCTGTTTTTT
TRBJ2-7 TRBV29-1 . . CSVVEGAYEQYF TGCAGCGTTGTCGAGGGCGCCTACGAGCAGTACTTC
TRBJ2-1 TRBV7-9 . . CASSLATRNNEQFF TGTGCCAGCAGCTTAGCGACGCGGAACAATGAGCAGTTCTTC
TRBJ1-5 TRBV4-1 . . CASSLEFRVDQPQHF TGCGCCAGCAGCCTAGAATTCAGGGTTGATCAGCCCCAGCATTTT
TRBJ1-1 TRBV29-1 . few CSGSDADTEAFF TGCAGCGGAAGCGATGCGGACACTGAAGCTTTCTTT
TRBJ1-6 TRBV12-3/TRBV12-4 TRBD1 few CASSRGRGNSPLHF TGTGCCAGCAGTCGAGGCAGGGGGAATTCACCCCTCCACTTT
TRBJ1-4 TRBV3-1 . . CASSQGPLATNEKLFF TGTGCCAGCAGCCAGGGCCCGCTTGCAACTAATGAAAAACTGTTTTTT
TRBJ2-2 TRBV7-8 TRBD2 few CASSFREREATGELFF TGTGCCAGCAGCTTCAGAGAGCGGGAGGCTACCGGGGAGCTGTTTTTT
TRBJ2-3 TRBV19 TRBD2 . CASSRTSGRYTQYF TGTGCCAGTAGCCGGACTAGCGGGAGGTATACGCAGTATTTT
TRBJ1-2 TRBV6-2/TRBV6-3 . . CAGSDRLRHGYTF TGTGCCGGCAGTGACAGACTTCGTCATGGCTACACCTTC
TRBJ2-7 TRBV28 TRBD1 few CASSPHRGLMDYEQYF TGTGCCAGCAGTCCACACAGGGGATTAATGGACTACGAGCAGTACTTC
TRBJ1-2 TRBV18 . . CASSTGRTTMTGYTF TGTGCCAGCTCAACAGGACGGACAACTATGACTGGCTACACCTTC
TRBJ1-5 TRBV19 TRBD1 . CASSLGQGMSNQPQHF TGTGCCAGTAGTTTGGGACAGGGGATGAGCAATCAGCCCCAGCATTTT
TRBJ2-1 TRBV28 TRBD2 few CASSSTSGSPPEQFF TGTGCCAGCAGCTCAACTAGCGGGAGCCCCCCTGAGCAGTTCTTC
TRBJ1-1 TRBV14 . few CASSQAPRGTEAFF TGTGCCAGCAGCCAAGCCCCACGGGGCACTGAAGCTTTCTTT
TRBJ1-1 TRBV18 . many CASSPGQINTEAFF TGTGCCAGCAGCCCCGGACAGATCAACACTGAAGCTTTCTTT
TRBJ2-1 TRBV11-3 TRBD1 many CASSGRDRPYNEQFF TGTGCCAGCAGCGGCCGGGACAGACCCTACAATGAGCAGTTCTTC
TRBJ1-6 TRBV21-1 . . CASSKGNSPLHF TGTGCCAGCAGCAAAGGAAATTCACCCCTCCACTTT
TRBJ2-4 TRBV6-6 TRBD1 . CASSRDRGQRNIQYF TGTGCCAGCAGTCGGGACAGGGGGCAGAGAAACATTCAGTACTTC
TRBJ2-7 TRBV6-1 . . CASHMGRDFGGSEQYF TGTGCCAGCCATATGGGCCGGGACTTTGGAGGGAGTGAGCAGTACTTC
TRBJ1-1 TRBV5-1 . few CASSLAHMRVPEAFF TGCGCCAGCAGCTTGGCCCACATGCGGGTCCCTGAAGCTTTCTTT
TRBJ2-2 TRBV5-1 TRBD1 . CASSKGQGATGELFF TGCGCCAGCAGCAAGGGACAGGGGGCTACCGGGGAGCTGTTTTTT
TRBJ2-7 TRBV6-6 . . CASSNSKTYEQYF TGTGCCAGCAGTAATAGTAAGACCTACGAGCAGTACTTC
TRBJ1-2 TRBV14 . many CASSQDPGLTF TGTGCCAGCAGCCAGGATCCGGGACTCACCTTC
TRBJ2-7 TRBV25-1 . . CASSPRVSSYEQYF TGTGCCAGCAGTCCCAGAGTGAGCTCCTACGAGCAGTACTTC
TRBJ2-7 TRBV3-1 . . CASRISSHSEQYF TGTGCCAGCAGAATTTCGAGTCACTCCGAGCAGTACTTC
TRBJ2-2 TRBV7-2 . few CASRAGDSLLGELFF TGTGCCAGCAGGGCCGGGGACTCCTTATTAGGGGAGCTGTTTTTT